This entry lists 23 T cell receptor beta chains sequenced from one sample in a study of identical twins. TCRdb independently ran MiXCR on the 5' RACE reads; one entry per CDR3 protein. This sample has about 1.7 million distinct CDR3 sequences, with less than 35% found just once. The material sequenced was cord blood. The receptors stem from a newborn girl in good health.

The sample holds a few counts of this clonotype. The chain couples TRBV20-1 to TRBJ2-4; D gene unclear. Trimming pared 3 bases from V and 13 bases from J, leaving 16 bases between. Germline-derived CDR1 and CDR2 are DFQATT and SNEGSKA (reference sequence). This CDR3 spans 12 amino acids. DNA of the CDR3: TGCAGTGCTAGTGCGGCAGACAATGAGCAGTACTTC. Protein sequence: CSASAADNEQYF.

This clonotype was found a few times. V is TRBV9 and J is TRBJ1-1; D unresolved. The CDR3 spans 12 residues. Germline CDR1 SGDLS, CDR2 YYNGEE. Trimming removed 0 bases from V and 3 bases from J, with 3 bases in between. The DNA of the CDR3 is TGTGCCAGCAGCGTAGCGGACACTGAAGCTTTCTTT. Translated, it gives CASSVADTEAFF.

The DNA for the CDR3 is TGTGCCAGCAGCTTGTTTTCCAGCGGGGGGGGCACAGATACGCAGTATTTT. As protein: CASSLFSSGGGTDTQYF. The chain couples TRBV5-6 to TRBJ2-3; 10 bases align to TRBD2. Looked up from germline, CDR1 is SGHDT and CDR2 is YYEEEE. This CDR3 is built from 17 residues. V lost 1 base, J lost 1 base, and 6 bases stayed unmatched.

This clonotype came up many times. The chain has TRBV29-1 and TRBJ2-1, with 9 positions matching TRBD2. Germline CDR1 is SQVTM and CDR2 is ANQGSEA. The CDR3 sequence is 14 residues long. J was trimmed by 7 bases and V by 2 bases; bases with no gene match: 6. The CDR3 reads CSVEYSGGLNEQFF. The CDR3 nucleotides are TGCAGCGTTGAATACAGCGGGGGGTTAAATGAGCAGTTCTTC.

V and J are TRBV5-1 and TRBJ1-1; D is undetermined. V was clipped by 4 bases and J by 7 bases, with 17 bases between them. The CDR3 is 14 amino acids. The V gene's germline CDR1 is SGHRS and CDR2 YFSETQ. The CDR3 loop is CASSGRGGLGEAFF. CDR3 sequence (DNA): TGCGCCAGCAGCGGGAGAGGAGGGCTTGGTGAAGCTTTCTTT.

The chain has TRBV4-1 and TRBJ2-1; D is uncertain. Trimming removed 1 base at V and 10 bases at J, with 14 bases between. CDR1 is MGHRA, CDR2 YSYEKL, per germline. CDR3 length: 14 amino acids. CDR3 residues: CASSQVNALGEQFF. The CDR3, as DNA: TGCGCCAGCAGCCAAGTCAACGCCCTAGGAGAGCAGTTCTTC.

About this clonotype: The junction departs from the called germline gene at one end, perhaps through a read error. The genes are TRBV3-1 and TRBJ2-3, with 8 bases fitting TRBD1. The CDR3 runs 18 residues. CDR1 is LGHDT, CDR2 YNNKEL, per germline (reference sequence). CDR3 sequence: CASGQDISDRESTDTQYF. DNA for the CDR3: TGTGCCAGCGGCCAAGATATATCGGACAGGGAAAGCACAGATACGCAGTATTTT.

To note about this clonotype: A single base separates this from a much larger clone, so it may be a read error. The chain joins TRBV29-1 to TRBJ2-7; D gene ambiguous. Deletions cut 0 bases from V and 3 bases from J, with 6 bases between. The CDR3 extends over 12 amino acids. Germline values: CDR1 SQVTM, CDR2 ANQGSEA. For the CDR3, the DNA is TGCAGCGTTGAAGACGGATACTACGAGCAGTACTTC. It is translated as CSVEDGYYEQYF.

This clonotype was recorded once. J is TRBJ2-7 and V is TRBV29-1, with 8 bases fitting TRBD2. Germline V gives CDR1 SQVTM, CDR2 ANQGSEA. This CDR3 is 14 amino acids long. Trimming at V came to 7 bases and at J to 7 bases, leaving 15 bases not matched to a gene. This chain's CDR3 is CSAGQRLRGREQYF. The CDR3 nucleotides read TGCAGCGCCGGACAGCGTCTTCGCGGGAGGGAGCAGTACTTC.

A few counts support this clonotype. The rearrangement uses TRBV20-1 and TRBJ2-1; TRBD1 matches 8 bases. Per germline, CDR1 DFQATT and CDR2 SNEGSKA (reference sequence). Trimming removed 6 bases from V and 0 bases from J; junction bases left unmatched: 4. This CDR3 is 14 amino acids long. The CDR3 DNA reads TGCAGTGCCCCTGACAGGGGCTCCTACAATGAGCAGTTCTTC. Translating gives CSAPDRGSYNEQFF.

This rearrangement joins TRBV20-1 to TRBJ2-7; unclear D gene. The germline gives CDR1 DFQATT, CDR2 SNEGSKA (reference sequence). V dropped 2 bases and J dropped 1 base, with 9 bases sitting between them. CDR3 length: 13 amino acids. CDR3 nucleotide sequence: TGCAGTGCTAGAAATCCGGCGTCCTACGAGCAGTACTTC. Protein sequence: CSARNPASYEQYF.

This sequence joins TRBV6-5 and TRBJ2-1; possibly TRBD1 for D (6 bases). The CDR3 extends over 15 amino acids. V lost 3 bases to trimming and J lost 5 bases, with 14 bases between them. The V gene's germline CDR1 is MNHEY and CDR2 SVGAGI. CDR3: CASSYRGTLHNEQFF. CDR3 DNA sequence: TGTGCCAGCAGTTATAGGGGGACCCTACACAATGAGCAGTTCTTC.

This chain uses TRBV20-1 with TRBJ1-6, with D possibly matching TRBD1 (6 bases). This CDR3 is 14 amino acids long. Per germline, CDR1 DFQATT and CDR2 SNEGSKA (reference sequence). V lost 3 bases to trimming and J lost 7 bases, with 13 bases between them. The CDR3 spells CSASRGAENSPLHF. The CDR3 nucleotides read TGCAGTGCTAGCCGGGGGGCGGAAAATTCACCCCTCCACTTT.

This clonotype has more than one count but fewer than ten. V is TRBV12-5 and J is TRBJ2-2, with TRBD1 identical over 8 bases. The CDR3 covers 15 residues. Trimming removed 6 bases from V and 4 bases from J; junction bases left unmatched: 7. Per germline, CDR1 LGHNT and CDR2 FRNRAP. CDR3 residues: CASGLTGTGTGELFF. CDR3 nucleotide sequence: TGTGCTAGTGGCCTTACCGGGACAGGCACCGGGGAGCTGTTTTTT.

The J gene is TRBJ2-1, the V gene TRBV20-1; 9 bases line up with TRBD2. The CDR3 runs to 13 residues. Germline values: CDR1 DFQATT, CDR2 SNEGSKA (reference sequence). V lost 7 bases and J lost 7; bases outside the gene matches: 8. CDR3 amino acids: CSETRLAGNEQFF. CDR3 DNA sequence: TGCAGTGAAACCCGGCTAGCGGGAAATGAGCAGTTCTTC.

The chain links TRBV20-1 to TRBJ2-1, with D maybe TRBD2 (5 bases). The V end lost 3 bases, the J end lost 10 bases, and 13 bases lay between the germline ends. Germline CDR1 is DFQATT and CDR2 is SNEGSKA (reference sequence). The CDR3 length is 12 residues. CDR3 in DNA: TGCAGTGCTAGGATTAGCGACTACGAGCAGTTCTTC. Translation: CSARISDYEQFF.

This clonotype was observed a handful of times. The chain recombines TRBV5-1 with TRBJ2-6, with TRBD1 as a possible D gene (6 bases). Deletions cut 4 bases from V and 3 bases from J, with 8 bases between. Germline CDR1 reads SGHRS; CDR2 reads YFSETQ. This CDR3 contains 14 residues. The DNA of the CDR3 is TGCGCCAGCAGCGTGACAGGTGGGGCCAACGTCCTGACTTTC. Residues: CASSVTGGANVLTF.

The gene calls are TRBV20-1 and TRBJ2-1; 14 nucleotides agree with TRBD2. Germline V CDR1 and CDR2: DFQATT, SNEGSKA (reference sequence). V trimming: 3 bases; J trimming: 0 bases; junction bases outside the gene matches: 4. The CDR3 consists of 17 residues. The CDR3 region is CSARTGTSGSSYNEQFF. CDR3 in DNA: TGCAGTGCTAGGACCGGGACTAGCGGGAGCTCCTACAATGAGCAGTTCTTC.

This sequence joins TRBV5-1 and TRBJ2-1; 7 nucleotides agree with TRBD1. CDR3 length: 12 residues. Looked up from germline, CDR1 is SGHRS and CDR2 is YFSETQ. V gave up 4 bases and J gave up 12 bases; unmatched junction bases: 7. This CDR3 is CASSPVQGWQFF. DNA for the CDR3: TGCGCCAGCAGCCCGGTACAGGGGTGGCAGTTCTTC.

This clonotype was picked up a small number of times. The V and J genes are TRBV20-1 and TRBJ2-1; perhaps TRBD2 as D (7 bases). V lost 3 bases, J lost 4 bases, and 16 bases lay in between. This CDR3 has 15 amino acids. The germline V gene has CDR1 DFQATT and CDR2 SNEGSKA (reference sequence). The CDR3: CSARGGGGRYNEQFF. CDR3 bases: TGCAGTGCTAGGGGAGGGGGGGGGCGATACAATGAGCAGTTCTTC.

V and J are TRBV24-1 and TRBJ2-3, with D tentatively TRBD1 (6 bases). Germline CDR1 is KGHDR and CDR2 is SFDVKD. CDR3 length: 15 amino acids. The V and J ends lost 6 bases and 3 bases respectively, with 15 bases between them. CDR3 DNA: TGTGCCACCAGTAAGAAGGACAGAGGGACAGATACGCAGTATTTT. It translates to CATSKKDRGTDTQYF.

This clonotype was seen at least ten times. The rearrangement joins TRBV29-1 to TRBJ2-1; D is possibly TRBD2 (6 bases). This CDR3 contains 13 residues. V was clipped by 4 bases and J by 5 bases, with 12 bases between them. Per the germline V gene, CDR1 is SQVTM and CDR2 is ANQGSEA. This chain's CDR3 is CSVVRRGHNEQFF. The DNA for the CDR3 is TGCAGCGTTGTACGGCGGGGCCACAATGAGCAGTTCTTC.

The chain links TRBV6-1 to TRBJ1-1, with TRBD1 as a possible D gene (6 bases). The CDR3 is 14 residues long. V was cut by 7 bases and J by 4 bases, with 16 bases left in between. From germline, CDR1 is MNHNS and CDR2 SASEGT. The CDR3 DNA reads as TGTGCCAGCACCGAAGGGGGGGCGGGCACTGAAGCTTTCTTT. Translation gives CASTEGGAGTEAFF.